Each of the 17 T cell receptor beta chains below was sequenced from the same sample in a study of tumor and adjacent non-tumor tissue in lung cancer. RNA was extracted from bulk tissue without any cell sorting. Three rounds of nested PCR, following a modified ARM-PCR protocol, produced the TCRbeta library. Via MiXCR, TCRdb re-called the multiplex PCR reads, giving one row per CDR3 protein. The sample records 60,000 to 90,000 distinct CDR3 sequences, around 74% being singletons. The material sequenced was lung tumor tissue. The receptors were gathered from a woman aged 45-60 years with non-small cell lung cancer.

The chain couples TRBV6-1 to TRBJ2-3; 11 bases are a match to TRBD2. The CDR3 sequence is 15 residues long. CDR1 and CDR2 from the germline V gene are MNHNS and SASEGT. V gave up 10 bases and J gave up 3 bases; unmatched junction bases: 9. CDR3 sequence: CAITQGLAETDTQYF. DNA of the CDR3: TGTGCCATCACACAGGGACTAGCGGAGACAGATACGCAGTATTTT.

As concerns this clonotype: A much larger clone sits a single nucleotide away, making a read error possible. The chain recombines TRBV2 with TRBJ2-7, with D perhaps matching TRBD2 (5 bases). The CDR3 has 13 residues. Germline CDR1 reads SNHLY; CDR2 reads FYNNEI. This chain's CDR3 is CVSTSSATPEQYF. The CDR3 DNA is TGTGTCAGCACTAGTTCCGCGACCCCCGAGCAGTACTTC.

Comments on this clonotype: At one boundary the junction diverges from the germline segment, which might be a read error. J is TRBJ2-7 and V is TRBV6-2 or TRBV6-3; 12 bases map to TRBD1. This CDR3 region has 15 residues. Germline V gene lookup returns CDR1 MNHEY and CDR2 SVGEGT. CDR3 nucleotides: TGTGTCAGCCAGCTACCGGGACAGGGGGCCAACGAGAAGTACTTC. Residues: CVSQLPGQGANEKYF.

V gene TRBV6-5 combines with J gene TRBJ1-1; a weak D match, TRBD1 (5 bases). Per the germline V gene, CDR1 is MNHEY and CDR2 is SVGAGI. This CDR3 is 13 amino acids long. Trimming left V 6 bases short and J 7 bases short, with 15 bases between. The CDR3 loop reads CASRGENSIEAFF. CDR3 coding DNA: TGTGCCAGCAGAGGGGAGAACAGCATTGAAGCTTTCTTT.

Concerning this clonotype itself: A read error is likely, as this CDR3 ends without the conserved phenylalanine or tryptophan. CDR3 DNA sequence: TGCAACGTTGAGCGAGCGGGAGTATTCTACGATTACAACGAGCAGTTCCTC. Translating gives CNVERAGVFYDYNEQFL. This chain connects TRBV29-1 to TRBJ2-1; 8 nucleotides align to TRBD2. CDR3 length: 17 residues. Germline values: CDR1 SQVTM, CDR2 ANQGSEA.

This clonotype was observed a handful of times. Since the CDR3 does not end with the conserved phenylalanine or tryptophan, this likely comes from a read error. The chain carries TRBV4-2 and TRBJ1-5; no firm D call. The CDR3 runs to 15 residues. Germline lookup yields CDR1 LGHNA and CDR2 YNFKEQ. Here the CDR3 reads CASSQDFTSNQPQHL. CDR3 nucleotides: TGTGCCAGTAGCCAAGACTTCACAAGCAATCAGCCCCAGCATTTA.

The genes are TRBV6-1 and TRBJ2-3; the D call may be TRBD1 or TRBD2 (6 bases each). In germline, CDR1 is MNHNS, CDR2 SASEGT. This CDR3 has 20 amino acids. DNA for the CDR3: TGTATCAGCTTACTGTGGGGACAAGAGTCTATGGGACTCAGTCCAGATACGCAGTATTTT. Protein: CISLLWGQESMGLSPDTQYF.

Details on this clonotype: One junction end disagrees with the germline gene, perhaps due to a read error. The chain links TRBV29-1 to TRBJ1-1; D may be TRBD1 (5 bases). Germline CDR1 and CDR2: SQVTM and ANQGSEA. This CDR3 has 14 residues. The CDR3 region has the DNA TGCATCGTTGGGGGGGGATATGACAACACTGAAGCTTTCTTT. Translation: CIVGGGYDNTEAFF.

Concerning this clonotype itself: This likely comes from a read error, as the CDR3 has no conserved phenylalanine or tryptophan at its end. CDR3 sequence reads: CASSQERRDALLETQYY. The CDR3 DNA is TGTGCCAGCAGCCAGGAACGCCGGGACGCCCTGTTAGAGACCCAGTACTAC. The chain carries TRBV4-2 and TRBJ2-5; D may be TRBD1 or TRBD2 (5 bases each). Trimming pared 3 bases from V and 4 bases from J, leaving 21 bases between. CDR1 is LGHNA, CDR2 YNFKEQ, per germline. The CDR3 sequence is 17 residues long.

The sample holds a few counts of this clonotype. One junction end does not reproduce the germline sequence, and a read error may be involved. The rearrangement joins TRBV12-3 or TRBV12-4 to TRBJ2-7, with unresolved D. CDR3 length: 15 amino acids. CDR3 nucleotide sequence: TGTGCTAGCAATTTAGGTCCCCTGACGGGCTACGAGCAGTACTTC. Protein product: CASNLGPLTGYEQYF.

The rearrangement joins TRBV6-5 to TRBJ2-2; unclear D gene. Germline CDR1 MNHEY, CDR2 SVGAGI. The length of the CDR3 is 15 residues. The V end was cut by 8 bases, the J end by 9 bases, with 22 bases between. The CDR3 is CASCTMRPKTRELFF. The CDR3 nucleotides read TGTGCCAGCTGCACCATGAGGCCGAAGACCAGGGAGCTGTTTTTT.

The rearrangement links TRBV29-1 to TRBJ2-7, with D uncertain. The CDR3 length is 11 residues. CDR1 is SQVTM, CDR2 ANQGSEA, per germline. CDR3 amino acids: CNVAKSGEQYF. CDR3 sequence (DNA): TGCAACGTCGCGAAGTCGGGCGAGCAGTACTTC.

This clonotype was seen many times. The genes are TRBV10-3 and TRBJ1-2, with a weak D call TRBD1 (5 bases). V dropped 4 bases and J dropped 7 bases, with 19 bases sitting between them. The CDR3 loop spans 15 amino acids. Germline CDR1 and CDR2: ENHRY and SYGVKD. This chain's CDR3 is CAISGGANHGGGYTF. DNA for the CDR3: TGTGCCATCAGTGGAGGGGCCAATCACGGGGGTGGCTACACCTTC.

Only a few counts were recorded for this clonotype. This may arise from a read error, as a much more abundant clone is one base away. The V call is TRBV6-6, the J call TRBJ2-2; possibly TRBD2 for D (6 bases). V was trimmed by 8 bases and J by 7 bases, leaving 14 bases between them. CDR1 MNHNY and CDR2 SVGAGI come from the germline V gene (reference sequence). The CDR3 runs to 13 residues. CDR3 DNA: TGTGCCAGCGGCCTCCTGGGGGGCGGGGAGCTGTTTTTT. This codes for CASGLLGGGELFF.

This chain uses TRBV5-5 with TRBJ1-5; D is ambiguous. Trimming took off 5 bases at V and 15 bases at J, with 21 bases between the two ends. From germline, CDR1 is SGHKS and CDR2 YYEKEE (reference sequence). The CDR3 covers 13 residues. The CDR3 here is CASSRGFHQSRHF. CDR3 sequence (DNA): TGTGCCAGCAGTCGGGGTTTTCATCAGTCCCGGCATTTT.

This clonotype showed up many times. The chain has TRBV20-1 and TRBJ2-3; no clear D gene. CDR3 length: 11 amino acids. V gave up 1 base and J gave up 7 bases, with 6 bases separating them. Germline V gene sequence: CDR1 DFQATT, CDR2 SNEGSKA (reference sequence). DNA of the CDR3: TGCAGTGCTAGAGTAGAGAATACGCAGTATTTT. Protein: CSARVENTQYF.

This clonotype is medium-sized by share. The chain employs TRBV10-3 and TRBJ2-7, with 9 bases identical to TRBD1. This CDR3 is built from 13 residues. CDR1 is ENHRY, CDR2 SYGVKD, per germline. The J segment lost 2 bases and the V segment lost 8 bases, leaving 4 bases of the junction unmatched. CDR3 residues: CAIGTGLTYEQYF. CDR3 DNA: TGTGCCATCGGGACAGGGTTAACCTACGAGCAGTACTTC.